This T cell receptor beta chain was identified in a study of CD8+ T cells in alopecia areata. Looking at the study overall: In an open-label trial, patients got 5 to 10 mg tofacitinib twice daily.

The sequencing template was cDNA reverse transcribed from extracted RNA. Clones were read by immunoSEQ multiplex PCR, and TCRdb kept only the in-frame ones, dropping some. The repertoire holds 200,000 to 250,000 clones, with about 60% as singletons. The CDR3 runs to 12 residues. Germline CDR1 is GTSNPN and CDR2 is SVGIG (reference sequence). With 4 bases clipped from V and 12 bases from J, the junction kept 11 bases outside the gene matches. Concerning this clone: Its matching antigen is unknown.

Collected material from alopecia areata patients comprised lesional scalp punch biopsies and peripheral blood. General study findings and limits: Normal scalp showed lower clonality than lesional scalp, especially alopecia totalis/universalis.

The J gene is TRBJ1-2, the V gene TRBV30; 7 nucleotides align to TRBD1. The sample was CD4+ T cells sorted from blood, taken at week 0. The clonotype originates from a human donor with alopecia areata. The CDR3, as DNA: TGTGCCTGGACCCCAGAGGGGGCAGGGAACACCTTC. Protein sequence: CAWTPEGAGNTF.